The 18 T cell receptor beta chains in this list originate from one sample, sequenced in a study of early T cells in non-severe SARS-CoV-2 infection. TCRdb fed the 5' RACE reads into MiXCR, producing one record per CDR3 protein. The repertoire holds 45,000 or so distinct CDR3 sequences, with 4% as singletons. Sequencing was carried out using whole blood. Receptor source: an adult who was a healthcare worker with PCR-confirmed SARS-CoV-2 infection or an uninfected control (not recorded which).

This chain joins TRBV20-1 and TRBJ2-3; D possibly corresponds to TRBD2 (5 bases). Germline V gene data show CDR1 as DFQATT and CDR2 as SNEGSKA (reference sequence). The CDR3 contains 15 residues. Trimming pared 5 bases from V and 2 bases from J, leaving 17 bases between. CDR3 bases: TGCAGTGCTGCCGGAGCGGCGGACGTCACAGATACGCAGTATTTT. This sequence encodes CSAAGAADVTDTQYF.

This clonotype has ten or more counts. V gene TRBV6-6 combines with J gene TRBJ1-5, with TRBD1 matching 8 bases. J lost 5 bases, V lost 2 bases, and 5 bases had no gene match. The CDR3 totals 15 residues. Looked up from germline, CDR1 is MNHNY and CDR2 is SVGAGI (reference sequence). The CDR3 bases are TGTGCCAGCAGTTACCCCCAGGGGGCGGATCAGCCCCAGCATTTT. Amino acids: CASSYPQGADQPQHF.

In its sample, this clonotype was seen many times. The V and J genes are TRBV3-1 and TRBJ1-4; possible D gene TRBD1, 6 bases. Trimming left V 6 bases short and J 4 bases short, with 12 bases between. Germline V lookup: CDR1 LGHDT, CDR2 YNNKEL (reference sequence). The CDR3 has 14 residues. This CDR3 is CASSHRALNEKLFF. CDR3 DNA: TGTGCCAGCAGTCACAGGGCTCTTAATGAAAAACTGTTTTTT.

This clonotype has at least ten counts. The V call is TRBV7-6, the J call TRBJ1-3, with 7 bases that match TRBD1. This CDR3 spans 15 amino acids. Germline values: CDR1 SGHVS, CDR2 FNYEAQ. The trim removed 3 bases at V and 0 bases at J, leaving 2 bases unmatched. CDR3 loop: CASSLDRTSGNTIYF. In DNA, the CDR3 is TGTGCCAGCAGCTTGGACAGGACCTCTGGAAACACCATATATTTT.

This clonotype has a handful of counts. The chain combines TRBV5-1 with TRBJ2-7; D might be TRBD1 (6 bases). CDR3 size: 16 residues. V was clipped by 4 bases and J by 0 bases, with 17 bases between them. Germline CDR1 is SGHRS and CDR2 is YFSETQ. The chain's CDR3 is CASSVDRDTPSYEQYF. CDR3 nucleotides: TGCGCCAGCAGCGTGGATCGGGACACCCCCTCCTACGAGCAGTACTTC.

This clonotype appeared many times. V usage is TRBV29-1 and J usage is TRBJ1-5; 8 bases are shared with TRBD1. Losses at the gene ends were 6 bases for V and 3 bases for J; bases not matched to a gene: 10. In germline, CDR1 is SQVTM, CDR2 ANQGSEA. The CDR3 contains 15 residues. In DNA form, the CDR3 reads TGCAGCGTCGCTAACAGGGGGGGAAACAATCAGCCCCAGCATTTT. Amino acid sequence: CSVANRGGNNQPQHF.

The gene calls are TRBV6-2 or TRBV6-3 and TRBJ2-2; D gene ambiguous. CDR3 length: 12 amino acids. V lost 6 bases and J lost 5, with 7 bases in between. Germline loops: CDR1 MNHEY, CDR2 SVGEGT. CDR3 region: CASSRSTGELFF. The CDR3 coding sequence is TGTGCCAGCAGCCGATCAACCGGGGAGCTGTTTTTT.

The chain is built from TRBV11-1 and TRBJ2-7, with a tentative D call TRBD1 (6 bases). The CDR3 is made up of 13 amino acids. Germline-derived CDR1 and CDR2 are SGHAT and FQDESV (reference sequence). The germline V and J ends were trimmed by 5 bases and 5 bases, with 13 bases remaining between them. CDR3 sequence reads: CASSQGGNHEQYF. Written as DNA, the CDR3 is TGTGCCAGCAGCCAAGGGGGAAACCACGAGCAGTACTTC.

This clonotype was detected ten times or more. The chain uses TRBV11-2 and TRBJ2-6, with D perhaps TRBD2 (6 bases). The CDR3 has 15 residues. The V and J ends lost 1 base and 2 bases respectively, with 6 bases between them. Germline assignment: CDR1 SGHAT and CDR2 FQNNGV. CDR3: CASSLGGAGANVLTF. The CDR3 nucleotides are TGTGCCAGCAGCTTAGGCGGGGCTGGGGCCAACGTCCTGACTTTC.

This clonotype was observed many times. The chain's CDR3 is CASSYSGLAEASYNEQFF. The CDR3, as DNA: TGTGCCAGCAGTTACTCGGGGCTAGCAGAAGCGTCCTACAATGAGCAGTTCTTC. The gene calls are TRBV6-2 or TRBV6-3 and TRBJ2-1, with D perhaps assigned TRBD1 or TRBD2 (5 bases each). This CDR3 region has 18 residues. From germline, CDR1 is MNHEY and CDR2 SVGEGT. The germline V and J ends were trimmed by 0 bases and 1 base, with 16 bases remaining between them.

Many counts were recorded for this clonotype. V and J are TRBV5-1 and TRBJ2-1; tentative D call: TRBD1 (5 bases). Germline CDR1 reads SGHRS; CDR2 reads YFSETQ. Trimming stripped 4 bases from V and 10 bases from J, with 12 bases between. The CDR3 sequence is 12 residues long. CDR3: CASSTSGPEQFF. The CDR3 DNA is TGCGCCAGCAGCACATCAGGGCCAGAGCAGTTCTTC.

This clonotype was recorded at least ten times. This rearrangement joins TRBV12-3 or TRBV12-4 to TRBJ1-2; D is perhaps TRBD1 (6 bases). The CDR3 spans 15 residues. V was shortened by 8 bases and J by 4 bases, with 20 bases between the two germline ends. In DNA, the CDR3 is TGTGCCAGCGCACCTGACAGGTTTCAAATCTATGGCTACACCTTC. Amino acids: CASAPDRFQIYGYTF.

This clonotype was seen ten or more times. DNA of the CDR3: TGTGCCAGCAGCTTAATCCAGGGAAATTCCTACAATGAGCAGTTCTTC. Translation: CASSLIQGNSYNEQFF. The rearrangement joins TRBV13 to TRBJ2-1; possible D gene TRBD1, 5 bases. V was pared by 2 bases and J by 1 base, with 12 bases between. CDR1 is PRHDT and CDR2 is FYEKMQ in the germline V gene (reference sequence). The CDR3 has 16 amino acids.

The genes are TRBV19 and TRBJ2-3; TRBD2 matches 7 bases. J lost 2 bases, V lost 5 bases, and 1 base had no gene match. Looked up from germline, CDR1 is LNHDA and CDR2 is SQIVND (reference sequence). There are 13 residues in the CDR3. CDR3 region: CASSREVTDTQYF. Here the CDR3 DNA reads TGTGCCAGTAGTCGGGAGGTCACAGATACGCAGTATTTT.

The V and J genes are TRBV12-3 or TRBV12-4 and TRBJ2-4; TRBD1 matches 9 bases. Germline trimming cut 5 bases from V and 0 bases from J; bases unmatched to any gene: 11. This CDR3 is built from 18 residues. This CDR3 reads CASSTGGISGLAKNIQYF. In nucleotides, the CDR3 is TGTGCCAGCAGTACAGGGGGCATTAGCGGACTAGCCAAAAACATTCAGTACTTC.

This clonotype was seen only once. At one end the junction does not follow the germline gene, possibly because of a read error. The V call is TRBV15, the J call TRBJ1-3; 7 nucleotides line up with TRBD1. The length of the CDR3 is 18 residues. Looked up from germline, CDR1 is LNHNV and CDR2 is YYDKDF (reference sequence). The CDR3 nucleotides are TGTGCCATCAGCAGACACCCCGGGACAGAGATACCCGGAAACACCATATATTTT. It encodes CAISRHPGTEIPGNTIYF.

This clonotype was counted only a few times. CDR3 residues: CAWSVQVGVSYNEQFF. The CDR3 coding sequence is TGTGCCTGGAGTGTACAAGTGGGAGTCTCCTACAATGAGCAGTTCTTC. V is TRBV30 and J is TRBJ2-1; D perhaps matches TRBD2 (5 bases). From germline, CDR1 is GTSNPN and CDR2 SVGIG (reference sequence). The CDR3 covers 16 residues. The V end lost 0 bases, the J end lost 0 bases, and 12 bases lay between the germline ends.

There are many counts of this clonotype. This chain uses TRBV21-1 with TRBJ2-3. TRBV21-1 is annotated as a pseudogene. This CDR3 is built from 11 residues. CDR3 DNA sequence: TGTGCCAGCAGCAAATCGAATACGCAGTATTTT. It specifies CASSKSNTQYF.